The rows below give T cell receptor beta chains drawn from one sample of a study of read filtering for tumor transcriptome and immune sequencing. TCRdb independently ran MiXCR on the reads; one entry per CDR3 protein. Of some 39,000 distinct CDR3 sequences listed, approximately 15% are singletons. The sample was a population of CD138-negative cells sorted from bone marrow. The receptors here all came from a donor aged 40 or over with multiple myeloma. The CDR3 runs from the conserved cysteine through the conserved F or W. The D gene is left open where the match is weak. Expanded clones are given a class, and other clones once, few, many or no size at all.

cdr3_nt,cdr3_aa,v_call,d_call,j_call,clone_size
TGCGCCAGCAGCCAAGATCGGGGAGCGGGGGCTCCCACAGATACGCAGTATTTT,CASSQDRGAGAPTDTQYF,TRBV4-3,TRBD2,TRBJ2-3,few
TGTGCCAGTAGTAAGGGCCCCCAGGTATCGGGGGGGACGAACACCGGGGAGCTGTTTTTT,CASSKGPQVSGGTNTGELFF,TRBV19,TRBD2,TRBJ2-2,many
TGTGCCAGCTCGGAAAACACGTATGGCTACACCTTC,CASSENTYGYTF,TRBV6-6,NA,TRBJ1-2,many
TGTGCCAGCAGCCTGGGACATACGAACACTGAAGCTTTCTTT,CASSLGHTNTEAFF,TRBV7-2,NA,TRBJ1-1,many
TGTGCCAGCACATTGACTAGTACTAGCTACAATGAGCAGTTCTTC,CASTLTSTSYNEQFF,TRBV2,NA,TRBJ2-1,many
TGCAGTGTCCTGGGACAGGGGTCCTACGAGCAGTACTTC,CSVLGQGSYEQYF,TRBV20-1,TRBD1,TRBJ2-7,many
TGTGCCACCAGCCCGGGACAGGGGGAGACCCAGTACTTC,CATSPGQGETQYF,TRBV24-1,TRBD1,TRBJ2-5,many
TGCGCCAGCAGCCAAGATTCCTCGCGGGGGGCCATGGTGACAGATACGCAGTATTTT,CASSQDSSRGAMVTDTQYF,TRBV4-3,TRBD2,TRBJ2-3,many
TGTGCCAGCAGACTAGCGGGGGGCTCTGGGGCCAACGCCCAGACGTTC,CASRLAGGSGANAQTF,TRBV5-5,TRBD2,TRBJ2-6,few
TGTGCCAGCAGAAGGACGGACCACCCGCCAGATACGCAGTATTTT,CASRRTDHPPDTQYF,TRBV2,NA,TRBJ2-3,many
TGTGCCAGCGGGTCTGGGGCCAACGTCCTGACTTTC,CASGSGANVLTF,TRBV7-3,NA,TRBJ2-6,many
TGCAGTGCTAGGGGGGCGGACGGGGGGAACACTGAAGCTTTCTTT,CSARGADGGNTEAFF,TRBV20-1,NA,TRBJ1-1,many
TGCAGTGCACCGACAGGGGTTAATGAGCAGTTCTTC,CSAPTGVNEQFF,TRBV20-1,TRBD1,TRBJ2-1,many
TGTGCCAGTAGCCACAGACCGGGACAGGGGGCCTACGAGCAGTACTTC,CASSHRPGQGAYEQYF,TRBV19,TRBD1,TRBJ2-7,NA
TGTGCCAGTAGTATACACTTCGGACAGCGCACCGGGGAGCTGTTTTTT,CASSIHFGQRTGELFF,TRBV19,NA,TRBJ2-2,many
TGTGCCAGCAGCTTAGGAGGGCCGGTTAATGAAAAACTGTTTTTT,CASSLGGPVNEKLFF,TRBV11-2,NA,TRBJ1-4,many
TGTGCCAGCAGTGCAGGGACGTCCTATGGCTACACCTTC,CASSAGTSYGYTF,TRBV12-3/TRBV12-4,NA,TRBJ1-2,NA
TGTGCCAGCAGCTTTACTTCCGGCTTAGAGACCCAGTACTTC,CASSFTSGLETQYF,TRBV11-2,NA,TRBJ2-5,NA
TGTGCCAGCAGTCGGACAGGGAACACTGAAGCTTTCTTT,CASSRTGNTEAFF,TRBV6-5,TRBD1,TRBJ1-1,many
TGTGCCAGCAGTTACAACGAGAAGGCGGATACGCAGTATTTT,CASSYNEKADTQYF,TRBV6-5,NA,TRBJ2-3,many
TGTGCCAGCAGCTTAGTCGGCAGGGGGGACACTGAAGCTTTCTTT,CASSLVGRGDTEAFF,TRBV7-9,TRBD1,TRBJ1-1,NA
TGCGCCAGCAGTCGCTCCACGGGGAACACTGAAGCTTTCTTT,CASSRSTGNTEAFF,TRBV5-1,NA,TRBJ1-1,many
TGTGCCAGCAGTGGGGGACAGGGCTGTGGCTACACTTTC,CASSGGQGCGYTF,TRBV6-5,TRBD1,TRBJ1-2,NA
TGTGCCAGCAGGCAGGGGACGGTAGACACCATATATTTT,CASRQGTVDTIYF,TRBV11-1,NA,TRBJ1-3,NA
TGTGCCAGCAGCTACCCCCCGAACACTGAAGCTTTCTTT,CASSYPPNTEAFF,TRBV21-1,NA,TRBJ1-1,many
TGTGCCAGCTCAAGAGGGGGAGTCGGTTCACCCCTCCACTTT,CASSRGGVGSPLHF,TRBV7-9,NA,TRBJ1-6,many
TGTGCCAGCAGGTATACAGGGCTCGACGAGACCCAGTACTTC,CASRYTGLDETQYF,TRBV6-1,NA,TRBJ2-5,NA
TGTGCCAGCATTCATGGACTCCCGAGCGTAACTGAAGCTTTCTTT,CASIHGLPSVTEAFF,TRBV12-3/TRBV12-4,NA,TRBJ1-1,medium-sized
TGCAGTGCTAGAGAGTGGTCAGGGGGAGGGTCCAAAAACATTCAGTACTTC,CSAREWSGGGSKNIQYF,TRBV20-1,NA,TRBJ2-4,many
TGCAGTGCTAGAGATGGGGGATCTGGGGCCAACGTCCTGACTTTC,CSARDGGSGANVLTF,TRBV20-1,NA,TRBJ2-6,many
TGTGCCAGCAGGACCGGGGTCATTGGGTACAATGAGCAGTTCTTC,CASRTGVIGYNEQFF,TRBV6-1,NA,TRBJ2-1,many
TGCAGTGCTACCGGGACAGGACACAATAGCAATCAGCCCCAGCATTTT,CSATGTGHNSNQPQHF,TRBV20-1,TRBD1,TRBJ1-5,many
TGTGCCAGCAGCTTCCAGGGAAGGGAGACGCAGTATTTT,CASSFQGRETQYF,TRBV6-1,NA,TRBJ2-3,many
TGTGCCAGCAGCCTGGGCGGGGGTGTTCCCTCCTACGAGCAGTACTTC,CASSLGGGVPSYEQYF,TRBV7-2,TRBD2,TRBJ2-7,many
TGCGCCAGCAGCGGGTCTGACCGGAGCTCTGGAAACACCATATATTTT,CASSGSDRSSGNTIYF,TRBV5-1,NA,TRBJ1-3,many
TGCAGTGCCACAAGGGACAGGAATCAGCCCCAGCATTTT,CSATRDRNQPQHF,TRBV20-1,TRBD1,TRBJ1-5,many
TGCAGTGCTAGAGATGGTGGAAGTTCCCTCTTTTCGGGGGAGCAGTACTTC,CSARDGGSSLFSGEQYF,TRBV20-1,NA,TRBJ2-7,few
TGCAGTGCTAGCGCAGGGAACGAGCCCCAGCATTTT,CSASAGNEPQHF,TRBV20-1,NA,TRBJ1-5,many
TGTGCCAGCAGCTTGGGACTAGCGGGGTTCGGCGTGACCCAGTACTTC,CASSLGLAGFGVTQYF,TRBV5-5,TRBD2,TRBJ2-5,few
TGTGCCAGCAGCCCCCGGGACAGGGGACGGAATCAGCCCCAGCATTTT,CASSPRDRGRNQPQHF,TRBV7-8,TRBD1,TRBJ1-5,many
TGTGCCAGCAGTTCCGCAGGGAATGGCTCCCCTGGCTACACCTTC,CASSSAGNGSPGYTF,TRBV27,NA,TRBJ1-2,many
TGTGCCAGCAGCCCCAGACAGGGGGTCGTCAACACCATATATTTT,CASSPRQGVVNTIYF,TRBV7-2,TRBD1,TRBJ1-3,many
TGCGCCAGCAGCCAGGGGCCAAGCTCCTATAATTCACCCCTCCACTTT,CASSQGPSSYNSPLHF,TRBV4-1,NA,TRBJ1-6,many
TGTGCCAGCAGCATGACTTTTAGCTCCTACAATGAGCAGTTCTTC,CASSMTFSSYNEQFF,TRBV11-2,NA,TRBJ2-1,many
TGTGCCAGCAGCGATGAGAGAGGACTAGCGGGGGGGCCGGGTGAGCAGTTCTTC,CASSDERGLAGGPGEQFF,TRBV9,TRBD2,TRBJ2-1,NA
TGTGCCAGCAGCCAAGGTCCAGCCGATGAGCAGTTCTTC,CASSQGPADEQFF,TRBV4-2,NA,TRBJ2-1,many
TGCAGTGCTAGAGTATTAAGAACCGGCCCCTACAATGAGCAGTTCTTC,CSARVLRTGPYNEQFF,TRBV20-1,NA,TRBJ2-1,many
TGCGCCAGCAGCTTGCCCATAAGCGGGGGGGCCTCCTACGAGCAGTACTTC,CASSLPISGGASYEQYF,TRBV5-1,TRBD2,TRBJ2-7,many